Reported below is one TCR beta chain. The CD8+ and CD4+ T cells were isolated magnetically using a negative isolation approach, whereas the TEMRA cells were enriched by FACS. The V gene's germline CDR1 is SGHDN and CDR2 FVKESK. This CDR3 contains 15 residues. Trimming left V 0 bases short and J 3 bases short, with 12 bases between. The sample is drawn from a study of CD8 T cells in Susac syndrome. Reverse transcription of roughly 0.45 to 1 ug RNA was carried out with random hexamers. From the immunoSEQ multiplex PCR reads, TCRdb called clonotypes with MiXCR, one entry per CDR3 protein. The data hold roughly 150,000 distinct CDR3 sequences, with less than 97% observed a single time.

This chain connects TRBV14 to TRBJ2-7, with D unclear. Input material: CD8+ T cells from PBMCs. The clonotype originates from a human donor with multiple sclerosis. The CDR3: CASSQEEASIYEQYV. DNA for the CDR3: TGTGCCAGCAGCCAAGAAGAGGCTAGTATCTACGAGCAGTACGTC.